The 20 T cell receptor beta chains below all came from one sample that was sequenced in a study of multiple sclerosis patients with progressive multifocal leukoencephalopathy (dated by TCRdb to the late 2010s). According to the study, the label for this sample's time point signals: before natalizumab initiation. Libraries came from the immunoSEQ multiplex PCR assay. TCRdb's version of the immuneACCESS table is confined to in-frame rearrangements and falls short of the full clone set. An unresolved V gene accounts for under half of the shortfall where checked; the remainder is of unknown origin. The sample contains roughly 28,000 clones, approximately 90% of them found a single time. The ten most abundant clones make up under 1.2% of the sample. Sequenced: PBMCs. The receptor set was obtained from a human donor with multiple sclerosis.

This sequence joins TRBV7-9 and TRBJ1-4; 8 positions match TRBD1. Germline-derived CDR1 and CDR2 are SEHNR and FQNEAQ (reference sequence). This CDR3 is built from 14 residues. Trimming removed 6 bases from V and 5 bases from J; junction bases left unmatched: 5. CDR3 nucleotides: TGTGCCAGCAGTCATGACAGGGGAAATGAAAAACTGTTTTTT. Its translation: CASSHDRGNEKLFF.

This sequence joins TRBV7-2 and TRBJ2-1, with 8 bases that match TRBD2. The CDR3 consists of 16 residues. Losses at the gene ends were 4 bases for V and 2 bases for J; bases not matched to a gene: 7. Germline CDR1 SGHTA, CDR2 FQGNSA. CDR3 sequence (DNA): TGTGCCAGCAGCTGGTCAGCGGGGGAACCCTACAATGAGCAGTTCTTC. As protein: CASSWSAGEPYNEQFF.

V usage is TRBV2 and J usage is TRBJ1-5; TRBD1 matches at 7 bases. CDR3 length: 13 amino acids. The V and J ends lost 3 bases and 5 bases, in that order; junction bases with no gene match: 1. Germline CDR1 is SNHLY and CDR2 is FYNNEI. The CDR3 nucleotides are TGTGCCAGCAGTGACGACAGGGATCAGCCCCAGCATTTT. As protein: CASSDDRDQPQHF.

Only one count was recorded for this clone. J is TRBJ2-1 and V is TRBV6-4; D is possibly TRBD2 (5 bases). The CDR3 is 14 amino acids. Germline CDR1 is MRHNA and CDR2 is SNTAGT. V was shortened by 0 bases and J by 10 bases, with 13 bases between the two germline ends. The CDR3 reads CASSDSVEVGEQFF. The CDR3 coding sequence is TGTGCCAGCAGTGACTCTGTGGAGGTTGGGGAGCAGTTCTTC.

This clone was counted once. The gene calls are TRBV27 and TRBJ1-2, with 9 bases identical to TRBD1. Germline V gene data show CDR1 as MNHEY and CDR2 as SMNVEV (reference sequence). This CDR3 is 13 amino acids long. V gave up 5 bases and J gave up 6 bases; unmatched junction bases: 4. The DNA of the CDR3 is TGTGCCAGCAGTCTGCGGGACAGGGATGGCTACACCTTC. It codes for CASSLRDRDGYTF.

This chain joins TRBV6-5 and TRBJ1-2; D is unresolved. With 4 bases removed from V and 4 bases from J, the gap between germline ends came to 10 bases. The length of the CDR3 is 13 residues. In germline, CDR1 is MNHEY, CDR2 SVGAGI. The CDR3 DNA reads as TGTGCCAGCAGTTTAGGACGTTTCTATGGCTACACCTTC. Protein product: CASSLGRFYGYTF.

The chain joins TRBV5-4 to TRBJ2-2, with D maybe TRBD1 (6 bases). Germline V lookup: CDR1 SGHNT, CDR2 YYREEE (reference sequence). The V gene lost 2 bases and the J gene lost 2 bases, with 13 bases spanning the gap. The CDR3 consists of 16 residues. The CDR3 loop reads CASSLPGTLNTGELFF. In DNA form, the CDR3 reads TGTGCCAGCAGCTTACCCGGGACACTCAACACCGGGGAGCTGTTTTTT.

This clone was detected a few times. The chain links TRBV5-4 to TRBJ2-2; a weak D match, TRBD1 (6 bases). Trimming removed 1 base from V and 3 bases from J, with 10 bases in between. The CDR3 is made up of 15 amino acids. In germline, CDR1 is SGHNT, CDR2 YYREEE (reference sequence). CDR3 sequence reads: CASSLKGVDTGELFF. CDR3 nucleotide sequence: TGTGCCAGCAGCTTGAAGGGGGTGGACACCGGGGAGCTGTTTTTT.

Only a few counts were recorded for this clone. The chain joins TRBV6-5 to TRBJ2-1; the D is unclear. V dropped 11 bases and J dropped 0 bases, with 8 bases sitting between them. This CDR3 contains 12 residues. Germline V gene lookup returns CDR1 MNHEY and CDR2 SVGAGI. The CDR3 DNA sequence: TGTGCCGCCGGAAACTCCTACAATGAGCAGTTCTTC. Its translation is CAAGNSYNEQFF.

The chain couples TRBV7-9 to TRBJ2-5; D is ambiguous. Trimming cost V 4 bases and J 5 bases, with 14 bases left between them. The CDR3 loop spans 14 amino acids. Germline CDR1 is SEHNR and CDR2 is FQNEAQ (reference sequence). CDR3 nucleotides: TGTGCCAGCAGCTCGGTCGGGTTAGGGGAGACCCAGTACTTC. Its protein is CASSSVGLGETQYF. Using reference TRBV7-9 and TRBJ2-5 for the parts outside the CDR3, the full variable domain is DTGVSQNPRHKITKRGQNVTFRCDPISEHNRLYWYRQTLGQGPEFLTYFQNEAQLEKSRLLSDRFSAERPKGSFSTLEIQRTEQGDSAMYLCASSSVGLGETQYFGPGTRLLVL.

The chain couples TRBV18 to TRBJ2-3; D is uncertain. The CDR3 is made up of 12 amino acids. The V gene's germline CDR1 is KGHSH and CDR2 LQKENI. Trimming shortened V by 2 bases and J by 5 bases, and 5 bases separated the two germline ends. CDR3 coding DNA: TGTGCCAGCTCACCATTTAGAGATACGCAGTATTTT. This sequence encodes CASSPFRDTQYF. Using reference TRBV18 and TRBJ2-3 for the parts outside the CDR3, the full variable domain is NAGVMQNPRHLVRRRGQEARLRCSPMKGHSHVYWYRQLPEEGLKFMVYLQKENIIDESGMPKERFSAEFPKEGPSILRIQQVVRGDSAAYFCASSPFRDTQYFGPGTRLTVL.

This clone was counted a few times. V and J are TRBV6-1 and TRBJ2-5; TRBD1 might be the D (7 bases). Between the trimmed V and J ends, which lost 1 base and 5 bases, there was a span of 17 bases. CDR3 size: 16 residues. Germline CDR1 is MNHNS and CDR2 is SASEGT. The DNA of the CDR3 is TGTGCCAGCAGTGAAGGCGGAGGGGGCGTGGGGGAGACCCAGTACTTC. This sequence encodes CASSEGGGGVGETQYF.

The V and J genes are TRBV12-5 and TRBJ2-3, with 10 bases identical to TRBD2. The CDR3 runs to 19 residues. V lost 1 base and J lost 6; bases outside the gene matches: 16. Germline values: CDR1 LGHNT, CDR2 FRNRAP. CDR3 DNA sequence: TGTGCTAGTGGTTTGGCGGAAGGCAAGCGGGGGGGCACGTCGGATACGCAGTATTTT. Amino acid sequence: CASGLAEGKRGGTSDTQYF.

This chain connects TRBV6-5 to TRBJ1-1, with 9 bases aligning to TRBD1. V gave up 2 bases and J gave up 7 bases; unmatched junction bases: 2. This CDR3 has 13 amino acids. CDR1 and CDR2 from the germline V gene are MNHEY and SVGAGI. The CDR3 here is CASSYGQGNEAFF. The CDR3, as DNA: TGTGCCAGCAGTTACGGACAGGGGAATGAAGCTTTCTTT.

The rearrangement joins TRBV10-2 to TRBJ1-1; TRBD1 might be the D (5 bases). This CDR3 region has 14 residues. V was shortened by 3 bases and J by 0 bases, with 8 bases between the two germline ends. Germline loops: CDR1 WSHSY, CDR2 SAAADI. The CDR3 reads CASSEGRVNTEAFF. As DNA, the CDR3 is TGCGCCAGCAGTGAAGGCAGGGTGAACACTGAAGCTTTCTTT.

This clone was seen a handful of times. The V call is TRBV6-1, the J call TRBJ2-7; D is possibly TRBD1 (6 bases). There are 14 residues in the CDR3. Germline V gene data show CDR1 as MNHNS and CDR2 as SASEGT. V lost 5 bases and J lost 2, with 13 bases in between. The CDR3 nucleotides are TGTGCCAGCAGTTATGGTCAGGGGACCTACGAGCAGTACTTC. It codes for CASSYGQGTYEQYF.

V is TRBV25-1 and J is TRBJ1-1, with D maybe TRBD1 (6 bases). Germline V CDR1 and CDR2: MGHDK, SYGVNS. The CDR3 consists of 12 residues. The V and J ends lost 6 bases and 14 bases respectively, with 19 bases between them. Here the CDR3 DNA reads TGTGCCAGCAGCTCCATGGGACAATATACCTTCTTT. Translated, it gives CASSSMGQYTFF.

The genes are TRBV5-1 and TRBJ2-3; TRBD2 aligns across 9 bases. The CDR3 runs to 16 residues. Germline V gives CDR1 SGHRS, CDR2 YFSETQ. V was clipped by 3 bases and J by 1 base; unmatched bases: 6. The CDR3 sequence is CASSWGASGGTDTQYF. The CDR3 nucleotides are TGCGCCAGCAGCTGGGGGGCTAGCGGGGGCACAGATACGCAGTATTTT.

The J gene is TRBJ1-1, the V gene TRBV29-1; D may be TRBD1 (5 bases). The V and J ends lost 3 bases and 4 bases respectively, with 15 bases between them. Germline CDR1 and CDR2: SQVTM and ANQGSEA. This CDR3 spans 14 amino acids. The CDR3 reads CSVEGGVGVTEAFF. CDR3 coding DNA: TGCAGCGTTGAGGGTGGGGTAGGGGTCACTGAAGCTTTCTTT.

The chain links TRBV27 to TRBJ2-1, with D possibly being TRBD2 (5 bases). The CDR3 runs to 17 residues. V gave up 2 bases and J gave up 2 bases, with 16 bases separating them. The V gene's germline CDR1 is MNHEY and CDR2 SMNVEV (reference sequence). CDR3: CASSLRGTRDPYNEQFF. The CDR3 DNA reads as TGTGCCAGCAGTTTACGGGGAACTAGGGATCCCTACAATGAGCAGTTCTTC.